This note documents a single TCR beta chain sequence. What it recognizes is unknown. TCRdb's copy holds only in-frame clones and misses some; the assay was immunoSEQ multiplex PCR. Of tens of thousands of clones listed, approximately 90% are singletons. The sample originates from a study of chemoradiotherapy in HPV16-positive cancers. Study summary: Functional T-cell assays on two HPV16-positive patients' cells defined candidate HPV-specific clones and common TCR motifs.

J lost 9 bases, V lost 5 bases, and 13 bases had no gene match. Germline V gene sequence: CDR1 LNHDA, CDR2 SQIVND (reference sequence). The CDR3 runs to 16 residues. The study, taken as a whole, reports: The functional HPV-specific definition rests on just a couple of HPV16-positive patients. Non-HPV-specific T cells did not expand in tumors during treatment, whereas candidate HPV-specific clones and E7-related motifs did.

The specimen comprised blood, sampled from a patient who underwent chemoradiotherapy. The V and J genes are TRBV19 and TRBJ2-1, with 10 bases that match TRBD2. The source is a human donor with HPV-associated anogenital cancer. The CDR3 is CASSGYSAGGPIEQFF. For the CDR3, the DNA is TGTGCCAGTAGTGGCTATTCAGCGGGAGGGCCGATTGAGCAGTTCTTC.